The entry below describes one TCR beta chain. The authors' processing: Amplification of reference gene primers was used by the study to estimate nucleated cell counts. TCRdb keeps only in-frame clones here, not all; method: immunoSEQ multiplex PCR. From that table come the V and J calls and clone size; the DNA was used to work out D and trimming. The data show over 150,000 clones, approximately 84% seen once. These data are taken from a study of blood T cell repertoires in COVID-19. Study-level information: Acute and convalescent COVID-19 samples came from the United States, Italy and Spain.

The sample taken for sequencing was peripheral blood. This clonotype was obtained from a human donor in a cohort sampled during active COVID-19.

The chain's CDR3 is CASSIGKNIQYF. CDR3 DNA sequence: TGTGCCAGTAGTATCGGCAAAAACATTCAGTACTTC. This sequence joins TRBV19 and TRBJ2-4; D call uncertain. Trimming stripped 3 bases from V and 3 bases from J, with 3 bases between. Germline V lookup: CDR1 LNHDA, CDR2 SQIVND (reference sequence). The CDR3 has 12 amino acids.